This paragraph reports one TCR beta chain. Its target is unknown. This sample was included in a study of molecular identifiers for immune sequencing clone quantification. Overall study: Naive CD8 cell RNA, from roughly 20,000 or 100,000 cells, was split five ways in replicates, with four sequenced.

Findings and caveats of the study: Clonotypes surpassing 20 RNA copies contained over 97% of effector molecules, versus under 1% in naive cells.

TCRdb redid the calling of the PCR reads with MiXCR, one entry per CDR3 protein. Here the sample spans some 96,000 distinct CDR3 sequences, more than 20% being singletons. Trimming stripped 4 bases from V and 4 bases from J, with 26 bases between. Germline V CDR1 and CDR2: SGHNT, YYREEE (reference sequence). The length of the CDR3 is 18 residues. This sequence joins TRBV5-4 and TRBJ2-5; D is perhaps TRBD2 (5 bases). The sequence was collected from a human donor in good health. Some libraries in this study had Jurkat cell RNA spiked in. Sample: naive CD8+ T cells from blood, with Jurkat cell RNA spiked in. The sample's subset: FACS-sorted CD8+CD4-CCR7+CD45RA+ naive T cells. In nucleotides, the CDR3 is TGTGCCAGCAGCGGACGACTTAGCGCATCCCCCCGGGGAGAGACCCAGTACTTC. Amino acids: CASSGRLSASPRGETQYF.